Shown below are 21 T cell receptor beta chains from a single sample sequenced in a study of neoadjuvant anti-PD-1 for oral cavity cancer. Sequencing was performed with immunoSEQ multiplex PCR; in TCRdb, only in-frame clones are kept and a portion is missing. The sample consists of tens of thousands of clones, 26% of them appearing once. Indicated time point: after neoadjuvant nivolumab, at surgical resection. Sequenced material: tumor tissue, taken after nivolumab (anti-PD-1) treatment. The origin of the receptors is a person aged 35-79 years with oral cavity squamous cell carcinoma.

This clone showed up just a few times. The chain's CDR3 is CASSGLSGSGNQPQHF. CDR3 nucleotides: TGTGCCAGCAGCGGCTTATCGGGTAGTGGCAATCAGCCCCAGCATTTT. The rearrangement uses TRBV5-5 and TRBJ1-5; no definite D call. This CDR3 is built from 16 residues. V lost 4 bases and J 2 bases, leaving 16 bases between the germline ends. Germline CDR1 reads SGHKS; CDR2 reads YYEKEE (reference sequence).

This clone was recorded once. This chain connects TRBV27 to TRBJ2-1, with 7 bases matching TRBD1. The CDR3 sequence is 18 residues long. Germline values: CDR1 MNHEY, CDR2 SMNVEV (reference sequence). Trimming at V came to 0 bases and at J to 4 bases, leaving 12 bases not matched to a gene. CDR3 amino acids: CASSLSGMRDRGYNEQFF. In DNA, the CDR3 is TGTGCCAGCAGTTTATCGGGAATGAGGGACAGAGGGTACAATGAGCAGTTCTTC.

The J gene is TRBJ2-2, the V gene TRBV30; tentative D call: TRBD1 (5 bases). The V end was cut by 4 bases, the J end by 5 bases, with 11 bases between. This CDR3 comprises 13 residues. The germline V gene has CDR1 GTSNPN and CDR2 SVGIG (reference sequence). The chain's CDR3 is CAWNRRRTGELFF. The CDR3 nucleotides read TGTGCCTGGAACAGGCGGCGGACCGGGGAGCTGTTTTTT.

J is TRBJ1-3 and V is TRBV30, with unresolved D. Germline assignment: CDR1 GTSNPN and CDR2 SVGIG (reference sequence). V was pared by 0 bases and J by 4 bases, with 10 bases between. CDR3 length: 14 residues. CDR3 DNA sequence: TGTGCCTGGAGTGTACGTTGGTACGGAAACACCATATATTTT. Translation: CAWSVRWYGNTIYF.

The V gene is TRBV5-1, the J gene TRBJ1-1; 9 nucleotides match TRBD1. Looked up from germline, CDR1 is SGHRS and CDR2 is YFSETQ. J was trimmed by 7 bases and V by 4 bases; bases with no gene match: 8. This CDR3 spans 14 amino acids. CDR3 loop: CASSGKDRGVEAFF. The CDR3 DNA reads TGCGCCAGCAGCGGGAAGGACAGGGGAGTTGAAGCTTTCTTT.

This clone appeared a few times. This rearrangement joins TRBV2 to TRBJ1-5, with TRBD1 identical over 8 bases. The junction had 12 bases not matched to a gene; V was cut back by 5 bases and J by 6 bases. In germline, CDR1 is SNHLY, CDR2 FYNNEI. The CDR3 is 16 residues long. This CDR3 is CASSMVETGDSQPQHF. For the CDR3, the DNA is TGTGCCAGCAGTATGGTAGAGACAGGGGACAGTCAGCCCCAGCATTTT.

This clone has just a few counts. The V and J genes are TRBV7-9 and TRBJ2-7; 9 bases are a match to TRBD2. The germline CDR1 and CDR2 sequences are SEHNR and FQNEAQ (reference sequence). Trimming took 4 bases from V and 0 from J; bases not matched to a gene: 7. The CDR3 has 16 amino acids. CDR3 loop: CASSSAGGTRSYEQYF. CDR3 sequence (DNA): TGTGCCAGCAGCTCGGCGGGGGGGACGCGCTCCTACGAGCAGTACTTC.

This clone was picked up a small number of times. V is TRBV27 and J is TRBJ1-1; maybe TRBD1 (6 bases). V was trimmed by 5 bases and J by 1 base, leaving 14 bases between them. CDR1 and CDR2 (germline): MNHEY, SMNVEV (reference sequence). This CDR3 is 15 amino acids long. CDR3 protein: CASSLHDRPNTEAFF. The CDR3 bases are TGTGCCAGCAGTCTACACGACAGGCCGAACACTGAAGCTTTCTTT.

This clone was observed a handful of times. DNA for the CDR3: TGCGCCAGCAGCTTGGAGGGTTGGGCCAAAAACATTCAGTACTTC. Encoded protein: CASSLEGWAKNIQYF. The chain uses TRBV5-1 and TRBJ2-4; no clear D gene. This CDR3 is 15 amino acids long. CDR1 is SGHRS, CDR2 YFSETQ, per germline. Trimming stripped 0 bases from V and 1 base from J, with 8 bases between.

The chain links TRBV5-4 to TRBJ2-3; 9 bases are a match to TRBD2. This CDR3 contains 16 residues. The germline gives CDR1 SGHNT, CDR2 YYREEE (reference sequence). J lost 6 bases, V lost 3 bases, and 11 bases had no gene match. The CDR3 nucleotides are TGTGCCAGCAGCTCGCCATCCGCGGGAGGGCGGGATACGCAGTATTTT. Its translation is CASSSPSAGGRDTQYF.

The V call is TRBV2, the J call TRBJ2-2; D is tentatively TRBD1 or TRBD2 (5 bases each). Trimming shortened V by 7 bases and J by 5 bases, and 17 bases separated the two germline ends. The CDR3 covers 15 residues. Germline V CDR1 and CDR2: SNHLY, FYNNEI. The CDR3 protein is CASNAGTSWTGELFF. Written as DNA, the CDR3 is TGTGCCAGCAACGCCGGGACCTCATGGACCGGGGAGCTGTTTTTT. Drawing the rest from reference TRBV2 and TRBJ2-2, the complete variable domain is EPEVTQTPSHQVTQMGQEVILRCVPISNHLYFYWYRQILGQKVEFLVSFYNNEISEKSEIFDDQFSVERPDGSNFTLKIRSTKLEDSAMYFCASNAGTSWTGELFFGEGSRLTVL.

The chain has TRBV6-1 and TRBJ2-7; no definite D call. The CDR3 sequence is 12 residues long. The V gene lost 8 bases and the J gene lost 1 base, with 9 bases spanning the gap. The germline V gene encodes CDR1 MNHNS and CDR2 SASEGT. DNA of the CDR3: TGTGCCAGCGGGTATACATCCTACGAGCAGTACTTC. Residues: CASGYTSYEQYF.

The sample holds many counts of this clone. The chain has TRBV5-1 and TRBJ1-2; no reliable D call. CDR1 SGHRS and CDR2 YFSETQ come from the germline V gene. This CDR3 region has 13 residues. With 3 bases removed from V and 4 bases from J, the gap between germline ends came to 10 bases. The CDR3 spells CASSSTAPYGYTF. Written as DNA, the CDR3 is TGCGCCAGCAGCTCCACAGCTCCCTATGGCTACACCTTC.

This clone occurred a few times. The chain links TRBV28 to TRBJ2-7; 8 nucleotides agree with TRBD1. Trimming at V came to 6 bases and at J to 3 bases, leaving 13 bases not matched to a gene. Germline V gene sequence: CDR1 MDHEN, CDR2 SYDVKM. The CDR3 contains 16 residues. CDR3 DNA: TGTGCCAGCAGCCGCCGTACGGGACAGGTGAACTACGAGCAGTACTTC. Its translation is CASSRRTGQVNYEQYF. The full variable domain, completed using reference TRBV28 and TRBJ2-7, is DVKVTQSSRYLVKRTGEKVFLECVQDMDHENMFWYRQDPGLGLRLIYFSYDVKMKEKGDIPEGYSVSREKKERFSLILESASTNQTSMYLCASSRRTGQVNYEQYFGPGTRLTVT.

For the CDR3, the DNA is TGTGCCAGCAGCTTGTCCCCCGGGGAGCTGTTTTTT. Its translation is CASSLSPGELFF. The chain joins TRBV5-6 to TRBJ2-2, with no clear D. Germline V gene lookup returns CDR1 SGHDT and CDR2 YYEEEE. The CDR3 contains 12 residues. V was pared by 1 base and J by 6 bases, with 4 bases between.

The V gene is TRBV7-8, the J gene TRBJ2-7; D may be TRBD1 (5 bases). Trimming pared 1 base from V and 3 bases from J, leaving 7 bases between. Germline V gene lookup returns CDR1 SGHVS and CDR2 FQNEAQ. This CDR3 spans 13 amino acids. The CDR3 DNA reads TGTGCCAGCAGCTTAGATCAGGGCTACGAGCAGTACTTC. Protein sequence: CASSLDQGYEQYF.

The rearrangement uses TRBV4-1 and TRBJ2-1; D is perhaps TRBD2 (6 bases). This CDR3 spans 14 amino acids. Between the trimmed V and J ends, which lost 1 base and 16 bases, there was a span of 20 bases. Germline CDR1 reads MGHRA; CDR2 reads YSYEKL. The CDR3 DNA sequence: TGCGCCAGCAGCCAAGGAAGTTGGAGCGGGCCCCTATTCTTC. This translates into CASSQGSWSGPLFF.

This clone was picked up a small number of times. The rearrangement uses TRBV7-3 and TRBJ2-5, with 8 bases lining up with TRBD2. Looked up from germline, CDR1 is SGHTA and CDR2 is FQGTGA. J was trimmed by 1 base and V by 3 bases; bases with no gene match: 7. This CDR3 spans 16 amino acids. CDR3 protein: CASSLIGSGAQETQYF. Written as DNA, the CDR3 is TGTGCCAGCAGCTTGATTGGTAGCGGGGCCCAAGAGACCCAGTACTTC.

This clone has a handful of counts. The chain recombines TRBV28 with TRBJ2-7; no definite D call. The CDR3 has 13 residues. CDR1 and CDR2 from the germline V gene are MDHEN and SYDVKM. Trimming took 3 bases from V and 4 from J, leaving 10 bases between them. CDR3 sequence: CASSLMGAYEQYF. In nucleotides, the CDR3 is TGTGCCAGCAGTTTGATGGGTGCGTACGAGCAGTACTTC.

There are many counts of this clone. The J gene is TRBJ2-5, the V gene TRBV19; D is ambiguous. The CDR3 is made up of 13 amino acids. Germline assignment: CDR1 LNHDA and CDR2 SQIVND (reference sequence). V lost 1 base and J 4 bases, leaving 7 bases between the germline ends. This CDR3 reads CASSIGLRETQYF. The CDR3 DNA sequence: TGTGCCAGTAGTATAGGACTGCGAGAGACCCAGTACTTC.

Only a few counts were recorded for this clone. The chain recombines TRBV6-5 with TRBJ1-5, with D unclear. The V end was cut by 0 bases, the J end by 9 bases, with 15 bases between. CDR1 and CDR2 (germline): MNHEY, SVGAGI. The CDR3 consists of 15 residues. The CDR3 DNA follows: TGTGCCAGCAGTTACTCGATGGCCCTGCGGGTGCCCCAGCATTTT. Its protein product is CASSYSMALRVPQHF.